The clone carrying this TCR beta chain has more than one count but fewer than ten. Via MiXCR, TCRdb re-called the RT-PCR reads, giving one row per CDR3 protein. The sample includes over 150,000 distinct CDR3 sequences, 41% of them seen just once. This record comes from a study of patients and donors after allogeneic stem cell transplantation. V gave up 1 base and J gave up 8 bases, with 19 bases separating them. The germline gives CDR1 SGHDT, CDR2 YYEEEE. The CDR3 is made up of 16 amino acids. The V gene is TRBV5-6, the J gene TRBJ1-5; D is ambiguous. The specimen sequenced was blood, either unsorted or a sorted T cell fraction (not recorded which). This receptor was taken from a human donor who was either an allogeneic HSCT recipient or a stem cell or donor lymphocyte infusion donor (not recorded which). It is not recorded whose cells these are; they may come from a transplant donor. The DNA of the CDR3 is TGTGCCAGCAGCTTGTTAGGGCGGTCTCTTGTCGAGCCCCAGCATTTT. It codes for CASSLLGRSLVEPQHF.